Listed below are T cell receptor beta chains from one sample, sequenced in a study of T cell repertoires in cytomegalovirus infection. Their specific antigens are unknown. Via MiXCR, TCRdb re-called the reads, giving one row per CDR3 protein. Of approximately 280,000 distinct CDR3 sequences in the sample, 20% to 25% were seen once. This sample comprised cultured PBMCs, obtained from culture after CMV antigen stimulation. The receptor set was obtained from a human donor in good health (CMV status not recorded). Some clones in this sample may be carry-over from other donors' samples. The CDR3 runs from the conserved cysteine through the conserved F or W. A D gene is named only where the DNA matches it firmly. Size is stated for part of the rows, as once, few or many counts, or as a class when the clone is expanded.

J | length | D | size | V | DNA | CDR3
TRBJ2-3 | 18 | . | . | TRBV12-3/TRBV12-4 | TGTGCCAGCAGTTTAGGTCTGGGCCCACGAACTAGCACAGATACGCAGTATTTT | CASSLGLGPRTSTDTQYF
TRBJ1-4 | 16 | . | . | TRBV7-2 | TGTGCCAGCAGCTTAAGGCCCGCTGCAACTAATGAAAAACTGTTTTTT | CASSLRPAATNEKLFF
TRBJ2-2 | 15 | . | few | TRBV4-1 | TGCGCCAGCAGCGGGGTAGGGAGTAGCACCGGGGAGCTGTTTTTT | CASSGVGSSTGELFF
TRBJ1-6 | 13 | . | . | TRBV2 | TGTGCCAGCAGGGGCGGTAATAATTCACCCCTCCACTTT | CASRGGNNSPLHF
TRBJ1-1 | 16 | . | many | TRBV7-9 | TGTGCCAGCAGCCTTATAAAGGGATTAATGAACACTGAAGCTTTCTTT | CASSLIKGLMNTEAFF
TRBJ1-1 | 13 | . | . | TRBV6-6 | TGTGCCAGCAATTCCCAGGGAAGGACTGAAGCTTTCTTT | CASNSQGRTEAFF
TRBJ1-4 | 15 | . | few | TRBV7-9 | TGTGCCAGCAGCTTATCGGGGGGCGATGGTGAAAAACTGTTTTTT | CASSLSGGDGEKLFF
TRBJ2-5 | 15 | TRBD2 | . | TRBV20-1 | TGCAGTGCTAGCGGACTAGCGGGGGTCCAAGAGACCCAGTACTTC | CSASGLAGVQETQYF
TRBJ1-1 | 14 | TRBD1 | few | TRBV5-6 | TGTGCCAGCAGCGCCGGGACAGGGGGCACTGAAGCTTTCTTT | CASSAGTGGTEAFF
TRBJ1-1 | 13 | . | many | TRBV12-3/TRBV12-4 | TGTGCCAGCAGTTTTTCCATGAACACTGAAGCTTTCTTT | CASSFSMNTEAFF
TRBJ2-1 | 16 | . | many | TRBV7-2 | TGTGCCAGCAGCTTCCAGCCGGGGGTAACCTACAATGAGCAGTTCTTC | CASSFQPGVTYNEQFF
TRBJ1-3 | 15 | . | . | TRBV19 | TGTGCCAGTAGTATAATTGACCCAAGGACGCACACCATATATTTT | CASSIIDPRTHTIYF
TRBJ1-3 | 15 | TRBD1 | . | TRBV5-1 | TGCGCCAGCAGCGATGCAGGGGGCAGTGGAAACACCATATATTTT | CASSDAGGSGNTIYF
TRBJ2-1 | 14 | . | many | TRBV7-2 | TGTGCCAGCAGCTTAGTTGACGGGTGGAATGAGCAGTTCTTC | CASSLVDGWNEQFF
TRBJ2-3 | 16 | TRBD2 | many | TRBV7-8 | TGTGCCAGCAGCCTATGGACTAGCGGGAGCACAGATACGCAGTATTTT | CASSLWTSGSTDTQYF
TRBJ2-6 | 14 | . | few | TRBV6-2/TRBV6-3 | TGTGCCAGCAGCCCCGCACAGATCCCCGGTATGTCGACTTTC | CASSPAQIPGMSTF
TRBJ1-5 | 20 | . | . | TRBV5-6 | TGTGCCAGCAGCTTGGGGAAGGTTTCGACCCTGGGAAAGAACAATCAGCCCCAGCATTTT | CASSLGKVSTLGKNNQPQHF
TRBJ2-7 | 11 | . | few | TRBV20-1 | TGCAGTGCCCCGACAAGATACGAGCAGTACTTC | CSAPTRYEQYF
TRBJ2-1 | 18 | . | many | TRBV6-5 | TGTGCCAGCAGTTACACCCCAGCCGGAGGGGTCTCCTACAATGAGCAGTTCTTC | CASSYTPAGGVSYNEQFF
TRBJ2-1 | 13 | . | . | TRBV29-1 | TGCAGCGCGGGCGCGACAGGAGGGCGTGAGCAGTTCTTC | CSAGATGGREQFF
TRBJ2-1 | 13 | . | . | TRBV7-9 | TGTGCCAGCAGGCCACCCCACCTGTTTGAGCAGTTCTTC | CASRPPHLFEQFF
TRBJ2-5 | 17 | TRBD1 | few | TRBV7-9 | TGTGCCAGCAGCTTTTTGTTGGACAGGGGGCTTCCAGAGACCCAGTACTTC | CASSFLLDRGLPETQYF
TRBJ1-2 | 12 | . | few | TRBV12-3/TRBV12-4 | TGTGCCAGCAGTCAACGGTGGACTGGCTACACCTTC | CASSQRWTGYTF
TRBJ2-5 | 13 | . | few | TRBV19 | TGTGCCAGTAGTCCCGCCATTGCGGAGACCCAGTACTTC | CASSPAIAETQYF